This entry concerns a single T cell receptor beta chain. Its antigen is not identified. The sample originates from a study of cytomegalovirus exposure and HLA in healthy donors. General study findings and limits: In an earlier analysis, most TCR beta V segments were productive about 90% or about 30% of the time. In the analysis, some V segments, TRBV6-2 and TRBV6-3 included, were excluded as indistinguishable. Listed as cytomegalovirus-associated were 150 to 200 TCR beta chains.

In the PCR, 60 Vbeta and 13 Jbeta primers were used. Assay used: immunoSEQ multiplex PCR; TCRdb lists only in-frame clones, some missing. The table shows fewer than 85,000 clones, with approximately 80% occurring only once. V was trimmed by 5 bases and J by 7 bases, leaving 8 bases between them. The CDR3 has 12 residues. The germline CDR1 and CDR2 sequences are SGHTA and FQGNSA. This TCR derives from a man aged 35 to 55 in good health and CMV-seronegative. The rearrangement uses TRBV7-2 and TRBJ2-2; D not resolved. Sequenced: PBMCs. CDR3 DNA sequence: TGTGCCAGCAGCCCCACTAACGGGGAGCTGTTTTTT. This codes for CASSPTNGELFF.